Each of the 19 T cell receptor beta chains below was sequenced from the same sample in a study of cytomegalovirus exposure and HLA in healthy donors. This PCR relied on a set of 60 Vbeta primers and 13 Jbeta primers. Clones were read by immunoSEQ multiplex PCR, and TCRdb kept only the in-frame ones, dropping some. The table shows some 160,000 clones, with about 88% occurring only once. Sequencing input: PBMCs. These receptors were taken from a woman between 18 and 29 years old in good health and CMV-seronegative.

This clone is a singleton in its sample. J is TRBJ1-2 and V is TRBV7-8; D possibly corresponds to TRBD1 (6 bases). The CDR3 covers 18 residues. The V gene's germline CDR1 is SGHVS and CDR2 FQNEAQ. The ends were cut back, 4 bases at V and 0 bases at J, with 21 bases in the middle. CDR3 amino acids: CASSSRVGTMSSNYGYTF. CDR3 DNA: TGTGCCAGCAGCTCGAGGGTAGGGACAATGAGCTCTAACTATGGCTACACCTTC.

In DNA, the CDR3 is TGTGCCAGCAGCTCAAGGGGCCAATATGAGCAGTTCTTC. Its protein product is CASSSRGQYEQFF. V usage is TRBV4-2 and J usage is TRBJ2-1, with a possible D match to TRBD1 (5 bases). This CDR3 is 13 amino acids long. Germline loops: CDR1 LGHNA, CDR2 YNFKEQ. V was pared by 5 bases and J by 8 bases, with 13 bases between.

V usage is TRBV27 and J usage is TRBJ2-1; 8 nucleotides match TRBD2. CDR1 is MNHEY, CDR2 SMNVEV, per germline (reference sequence). Unmatched junction bases numbered 5, after V lost 5 bases and J lost 5 bases. The CDR3 totals 14 residues. Written as DNA, the CDR3 is TGTGCCAGCAGTGCGACTAGCGTTAACAATGAGCAGTTCTTC. As protein: CASSATSVNNEQFF.

The chain uses TRBV29-1 and TRBJ1-1; D might be TRBD1 (6 bases). The germline V and J ends were trimmed by 3 bases and 4 bases, with 15 bases remaining between them. CDR1 and CDR2 (germline): SQVTM, ANQGSEA. The CDR3 runs 14 residues. CDR3: CSVEVQGQSTEAFF. Here the CDR3 DNA reads TGCAGCGTTGAGGTACAGGGCCAGAGCACTGAAGCTTTCTTT.

The chain couples TRBV30 to TRBJ2-2, with a tentative D call TRBD2 (6 bases). The CDR3 loop spans 16 amino acids. Germline V gene sequence: CDR1 GTSNPN, CDR2 SVGIG (reference sequence). Trimming left V 0 bases short and J 5 bases short, with 16 bases between. CDR3 region: CAWSVIWLASTGELFF. CDR3 bases: TGTGCCTGGAGTGTAATCTGGCTAGCGAGTACCGGGGAGCTGTTTTTT. The full variable domain, rest sourced from reference TRBV30 and TRBJ2-2, is SQTIHQWPATLVQPVGSPLSLECTVEGTSNPNLYWYRQAAGRGLQLLFYSVGIGQISSEVPQNLSASRPQDRQFILSSKKLLLSDSGFYLCAWSVIWLASTGELFFGEGSRLTVL.

The rearrangement links TRBV2 to TRBJ1-2; D possibly corresponds to TRBD1 (6 bases). CDR3 length equals 13 residues. V shed 5 bases and J shed 2 bases, with 9 bases lying between them. CDR1 and CDR2 (germline): SNHLY, FYNNEI. DNA for the CDR3: TGTGCCAGCAGTTACCAGGGGAACTATGGCTACACCTTC. Translated: CASSYQGNYGYTF.

V and J are TRBV30 and TRBJ1-3; D might be TRBD1 (6 bases). The CDR3 spans 15 residues. CDR1 GTSNPN and CDR2 SVGIG come from the germline V gene (reference sequence). V dropped 4 bases and J dropped 3 bases, with 16 bases sitting between them. The chain's CDR3 is CAWTPQGLGGNTIYF. CDR3 DNA: TGTGCCTGGACACCTCAGGGGTTAGGTGGAAACACCATATATTTT.

The genes are TRBV7-9 and TRBJ1-2; TRBD1 matches at 8 bases. The ends lost 5 bases at V and 4 bases at J; junction bases unmatched: 0. Germline-derived CDR1 and CDR2 are SEHNR and FQNEAQ (reference sequence). This CDR3 is 12 amino acids long. The CDR3 loop is CASSGQGYGYTF. The CDR3 DNA is TGTGCCAGCAGCGGACAGGGCTATGGCTACACCTTC.

The chain employs TRBV30 and TRBJ1-2; perhaps TRBD1 as D (5 bases). From germline, CDR1 is GTSNPN and CDR2 SVGIG (reference sequence). The CDR3 length is 12 residues. V was cut by 5 bases and J by 0 bases, with 7 bases left in between. The CDR3 is CAWDSSNYGYTF. The CDR3 region has the DNA TGTGCCTGGGACAGTTCTAACTATGGCTACACCTTC.

The chain carries TRBV19 and TRBJ1-5; maybe TRBD1 (5 bases). The CDR3 spans 14 residues. Germline V gene sequence: CDR1 LNHDA, CDR2 SQIVND (reference sequence). Trimming removed 0 bases from V and 4 bases from J, with 7 bases in between. This chain's CDR3 is CASSIEAGNQPQHF. The CDR3 DNA reads TGTGCCAGTAGTATAGAGGCAGGGAATCAGCCCCAGCATTTT. The full variable domain, in which reference TRBV19 and TRBJ1-5 provide the parts outside the CDR3, is DGGITQSPKYLFRKEGQNVTLSCEQNLNHDAMYWYRQDPGQGLRLIYYSQIVNDFQKGDIAEGYSVSREKKESFPLTVTSAQKNPTAFYLCASSIEAGNQPQHFGDGTRLSIL.

The V call is TRBV4-1, the J call TRBJ1-2; D remains ambiguous. Germline V gene lookup returns CDR1 MGHRA and CDR2 YSYEKL. V gave up 7 bases and J gave up 3 bases, with 12 bases separating them. CDR3 length: 13 amino acids. Written as DNA, the CDR3 is TGCGCCAGCACGGGTTGGAATGACTATGGCTACACCTTC. Encoded protein: CASTGWNDYGYTF.

V usage is TRBV15 and J usage is TRBJ2-7; 7 nucleotides match TRBD1. The CDR3 runs to 13 residues. The germline V gene encodes CDR1 LNHNV and CDR2 YYDKDF (reference sequence). V lost 8 bases and J lost 7; bases outside the gene matches: 11. CDR3 sequence reads: CATGDSVRGEQYF. CDR3 nucleotides: TGTGCCACCGGGGACAGCGTACGTGGGGAGCAGTACTTC.

The V and J genes are TRBV10-3 and TRBJ2-2; perhaps TRBD2 as D (5 bases). V dropped 5 bases and J dropped 7 bases, with 17 bases sitting between them. Germline CDR1 ENHRY, CDR2 SYGVKD. This CDR3 is built from 15 residues. CDR3 amino acids: CAISSWETDIGELFF. The CDR3 coding sequence is TGTGCCATCAGTTCCTGGGAGACTGATATCGGGGAGCTGTTTTTT.

A few counts support this clone. The V and J genes are TRBV18 and TRBJ2-3; D not certain. CDR1 is KGHSH, CDR2 LQKENI, per germline. Trimming left V 4 bases short and J 3 bases short, with 17 bases between. The CDR3 is made up of 16 amino acids. CDR3 DNA: TGTGCCAGCTCACACCTGACCGGGTCCTCAACAGATACGCAGTATTTT. This codes for CASSHLTGSSTDTQYF.

This chain joins TRBV4-1 and TRBJ2-1, with D possibly being TRBD2 (5 bases). Per germline, CDR1 MGHRA and CDR2 YSYEKL. The CDR3 has 14 residues. V lost 6 bases to trimming and J lost 6 bases, with 15 bases between them. In DNA form, the CDR3 reads TGCGCCAGCAGGGACTCCCGGATTTCCAATGAGCAGTTCTTC. Translation: CASRDSRISNEQFF.

The chain links TRBV2 to TRBJ2-7; a possible D gene is TRBD2 (5 bases). V lost 6 bases, J lost 9 bases, and 12 bases lay in between. Germline CDR1 and CDR2: SNHLY and FYNNEI. The length of the CDR3 is 11 residues. CDR3 nucleotide sequence: TGTGCCAGCAGGAGGGAACGGGGGCAGTACTTC. Protein sequence: CASRRERGQYF.

The gene calls are TRBV7-8 and TRBJ2-5, with TRBD1 identical over 8 bases. Trimming cost V 2 bases and J 7 bases; bases outside gene matches: 9. The germline CDR1 and CDR2 sequences are SGHVS and FQNEAQ. The CDR3 contains 15 residues. The CDR3 here is CASSLSTGTGLTQYF. The CDR3 nucleotides are TGTGCCAGCAGCTTATCCACCGGGACAGGACTGACCCAGTACTTC.

The V gene is TRBV5-1, the J gene TRBJ2-7; 7 bases are a match to TRBD2. The CDR3 covers 16 residues. V gave up 4 bases and J gave up 4 bases; unmatched junction bases: 14. Per the germline V gene, CDR1 is SGHRS and CDR2 is YFSETQ. The CDR3 nucleotides read TGCGCCAGCAGCCCGAGAGGCGGGAGAATTAATTACGAGCAGTACTTC. Protein sequence: CASSPRGGRINYEQYF.

CDR3 DNA sequence: TGTGCCAGCAGGGGGACAGGGGAAGACTACGAGCAGTACTTC. Translating gives CASRGTGEDYEQYF. This chain uses TRBV2 with TRBJ2-7, with 10 bases identical to TRBD1. Trimming at V came to 6 bases and at J to 3 bases, leaving 5 bases not matched to a gene. CDR3 size: 14 residues. The germline V gene encodes CDR1 SNHLY and CDR2 FYNNEI.